One T cell receptor (beta chain) is described in this entry. Possible read error: a much larger clone is one base away. This table comes from immunoSEQ multiplex PCR, and its TCRdb copy is limited to in-frame clones, with some not included. The data contain more than 450,000 clones, roughly 78% of them singletons. This entry comes from a study of shared clonotypes between healthy human individuals. Every donor, a Caucasian adult, lived in Nashville, Tennessee. Trimming at V came to 2 bases and at J to 13 bases, leaving 16 bases not matched to a gene. This CDR3 region has 16 residues. Germline V gene data show CDR1 as SEHNR and CDR2 as FQNEAQ (reference sequence).

This chain links TRBV7-9 with TRBJ1-4; 7 bases are shared with TRBD1. The sequence was obtained from a woman in her thirties or forties in good health. Some clones in this sample may be carry-over from other donors' samples. The sample consisted of PBMCs. In DNA, the CDR3 is TGTGCCAGCAGCTTAAATACAGGGGCGAGAGGTGGAAGACTGTTTTTT. Protein: CASSLNTGARGGRLFF.